These 11 T cell receptor beta chains came from one sample sequenced in a study of blood T cells in healthy people across ages. PCR was performed a second time for about 7 to 11 cycles using a sample-barcoded 5' primer and a J-beta primer mix. TCRdb independently ran MiXCR on the 5' RACE reads; one entry per CDR3 protein. The sample lists some 730,000 distinct CDR3 sequences, about a fifth occurring once. What was sequenced was blood. The receptors derive from a man between 70 and 80 years old in good health.

A few counts support this clonotype. The chain's CDR3 is CASSYFSGEQPQHF. Written as DNA, the CDR3 is TGTGCCAGCAGTTACTTTTCAGGGGAACAGCCCCAGCATTTT. The V and J genes are TRBV6-6 and TRBJ1-5; a possible D gene is TRBD1 (6 bases). This CDR3 comprises 14 residues. Trimming stripped 1 base from V and 7 bases from J, with 11 bases between. From germline, CDR1 is MNHNY and CDR2 SVGAGI (reference sequence).

The rearrangement links TRBV7-9 to TRBJ2-3; 13 nucleotides agree with TRBD2. The length of the CDR3 is 16 residues. The germline V gene encodes CDR1 SEHNR and CDR2 FQNEAQ (reference sequence). V lost 4 bases, J lost 5 bases, and 6 bases stayed unmatched. This CDR3 reads CASSSGTSGKVDTQYF. CDR3 in DNA: TGTGCCAGCAGCTCCGGGACTAGCGGGAAGGTAGATACGCAGTATTTT.

This clonotype was recorded a few times. The rearrangement uses TRBV10-3 and TRBJ2-2, with TRBD1 identical over 9 bases. The CDR3 covers 19 residues. Germline CDR1 is ENHRY and CDR2 is SYGVKD. V trimming: 4 bases; J trimming: 0 bases; junction bases outside the gene matches: 12. The CDR3 DNA reads as TGTGCCATCAGTGTAACGTCCGGGACAGGGCCCTCGAACACCGGGGAGCTGTTTTTT. This encodes CAISVTSGTGPSNTGELFF.

In this sample, this clonotype turned up a few times. DNA of the CDR3: TGTGCCAGCAGGGAGGGGGACAGGGCTCAGCCCCAGCATTTT. Protein product: CASREGDRAQPQHF. This chain links TRBV6-6 with TRBJ1-5; TRBD1 matches at 9 bases. Germline V gene sequence: CDR1 MNHNY, CDR2 SVGAGI (reference sequence). This CDR3 region has 14 residues. The ends lost 6 bases at V and 6 bases at J; junction bases unmatched: 6.

The chain recombines TRBV12-3 or TRBV12-4 with TRBJ2-3, with TRBD2 identical over 9 bases. CDR3 length: 14 amino acids. The V segment lost 7 bases and the J segment 5 bases; nucleotides outside the gene matches: 7. This CDR3 is CASKPGLAGDTQYF. The CDR3 DNA reads TGTGCCAGCAAACCGGGACTAGCAGGAGATACGCAGTATTTT.

This clonotype has only a few counts. V gene TRBV20-1 combines with J gene TRBJ2-1; D may be TRBD2 (6 bases). Between the trimmed V and J ends, which lost 6 bases and 5 bases, there was a span of 17 bases. The V gene's germline CDR1 is DFQATT and CDR2 SNEGSKA (reference sequence). The CDR3 loop spans 14 amino acids. The CDR3 bases are TGCAGTGCAAGTATGGGACTCCAGCACAATGAGCAGTTCTTC. It yields the protein CSASMGLQHNEQFF.

V usage is TRBV28 and J usage is TRBJ1-2, with 7 bases fitting TRBD1. CDR1 and CDR2 (germline): MDHEN, SYDVKM. The length of the CDR3 is 13 residues. V lost 8 bases to trimming and J lost 8 bases; unmatched junction nucleotides: 11. Here the CDR3 reads CASCRRDSRGYTF. The CDR3, as DNA: TGTGCCAGCTGTCGCCGGGACAGCCGGGGCTACACCTTC.

This clonotype was observed a handful of times. The J gene is TRBJ2-5, the V gene TRBV6-2 or TRBV6-3; 9 nucleotides align to TRBD1. This CDR3 has 15 amino acids. Germline CDR1 MNHEY, CDR2 SVGEGT. The V gene end was trimmed by 6 bases and the J gene end by 2 bases; junction bases not matched to a gene: 7. The CDR3 region is CASSPGTGRQETQYF. For the CDR3, the DNA is TGTGCCAGCAGCCCCGGGACAGGGAGACAAGAGACCCAGTACTTC.

This clonotype was counted between two and nine times. An end of the junction does not agree with germline; a read error may underlie this. V usage is TRBV29-1 and J usage is TRBJ2-5, with TRBD2 identical over 7 bases. The CDR3 covers 12 residues. In germline, CDR1 is SQVTM, CDR2 ANQGSEA. The CDR3 loop is CSGGGFTETLYF. Written as DNA, the CDR3 is TGCAGCGGGGGGGGGTTCACAGAGACCCTGTACTTC.

This sequence joins TRBV12-3 or TRBV12-4 and TRBJ2-7, with a possible D match to TRBD2 (6 bases). The V and J ends lost 1 base and 2 bases respectively, with 12 bases between them. The CDR3 loop spans 15 amino acids. This CDR3 reads CASSLEDGGAYEQYV. CDR3 in DNA: TGTGCCAGCAGTTTAGAGGACGGCGGGGCCTACGAGCAGTACGTC.

The CDR3 DNA sequence: TGTGCCAGCAGCTTCACCCACTACGAGCAGTACTTC. It specifies CASSFTHYEQYF. This sequence joins TRBV5-6 and TRBJ2-7; D unresolved. Trimming removed 2 bases at V and 3 bases at J, with 6 bases between. The germline CDR1 and CDR2 sequences are SGHDT and YYEEEE. This CDR3 has 12 residues.